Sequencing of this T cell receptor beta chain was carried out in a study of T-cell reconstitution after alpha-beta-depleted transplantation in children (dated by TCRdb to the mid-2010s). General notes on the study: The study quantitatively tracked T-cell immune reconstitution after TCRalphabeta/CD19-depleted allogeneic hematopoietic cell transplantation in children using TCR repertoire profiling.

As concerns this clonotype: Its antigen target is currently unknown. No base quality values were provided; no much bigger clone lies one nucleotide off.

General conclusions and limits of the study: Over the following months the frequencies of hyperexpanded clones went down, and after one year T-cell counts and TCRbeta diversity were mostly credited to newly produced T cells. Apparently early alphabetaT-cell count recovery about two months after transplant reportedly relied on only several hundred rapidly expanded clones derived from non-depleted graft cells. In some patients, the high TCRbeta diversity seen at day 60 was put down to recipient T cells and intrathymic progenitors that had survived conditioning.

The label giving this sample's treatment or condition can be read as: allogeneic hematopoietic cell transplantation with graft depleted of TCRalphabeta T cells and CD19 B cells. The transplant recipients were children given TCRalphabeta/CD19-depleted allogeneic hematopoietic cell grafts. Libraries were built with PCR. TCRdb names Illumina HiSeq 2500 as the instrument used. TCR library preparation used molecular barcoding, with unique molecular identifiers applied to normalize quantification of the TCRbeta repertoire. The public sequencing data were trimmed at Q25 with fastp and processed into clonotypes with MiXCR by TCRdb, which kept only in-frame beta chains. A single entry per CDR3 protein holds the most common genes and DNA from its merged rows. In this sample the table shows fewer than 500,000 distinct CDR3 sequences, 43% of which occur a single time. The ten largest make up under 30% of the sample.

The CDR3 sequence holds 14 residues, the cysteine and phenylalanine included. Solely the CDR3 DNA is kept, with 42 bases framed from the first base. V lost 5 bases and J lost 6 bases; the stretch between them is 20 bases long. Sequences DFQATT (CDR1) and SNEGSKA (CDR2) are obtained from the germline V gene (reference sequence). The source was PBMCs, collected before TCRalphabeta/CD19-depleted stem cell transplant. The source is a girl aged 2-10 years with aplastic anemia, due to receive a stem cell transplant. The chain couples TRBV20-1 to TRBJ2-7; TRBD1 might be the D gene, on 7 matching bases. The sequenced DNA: TGCAGTGCTCCACTACAGGGGACTCTTGGCGAGCAGTACTTC. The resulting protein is CSAPLQGTLGEQYF.